This T cell receptor beta chain was observed in a study of blood T cell repertoires in COVID-19. The V gene's germline CDR1 is LNHDA and CDR2 SQIVND (reference sequence). The V end was cut by 5 bases, the J end by 3 bases, with 14 bases between. There are 14 residues in the CDR3. As originally analysed: Using reference gene primer amplification, nucleated cell counts were estimated. Produced via immunoSEQ multiplex PCR; TCRdb's table is partial and in-frame only. That table is the source of V, J and clone size, and D and trimming were worked out from the DNA. Here the sample spans around 300,000 clones, roughly 90% being singletons. Clinical history as reported by participants underpinned cohort assignment.

This TCR was sampled from a woman in her twenties or thirties who had recovered from COVID-19. Input material: PBMCs or T cells enriched from blood (not recorded which). This sequence joins TRBV19 and TRBJ2-7; no clear D. The CDR3 DNA sequence: TGTGCCAGTAGTTTACAGAGTACCGGCTACGAGCAGTACTTC. Amino acids: CASSLQSTGYEQYF.